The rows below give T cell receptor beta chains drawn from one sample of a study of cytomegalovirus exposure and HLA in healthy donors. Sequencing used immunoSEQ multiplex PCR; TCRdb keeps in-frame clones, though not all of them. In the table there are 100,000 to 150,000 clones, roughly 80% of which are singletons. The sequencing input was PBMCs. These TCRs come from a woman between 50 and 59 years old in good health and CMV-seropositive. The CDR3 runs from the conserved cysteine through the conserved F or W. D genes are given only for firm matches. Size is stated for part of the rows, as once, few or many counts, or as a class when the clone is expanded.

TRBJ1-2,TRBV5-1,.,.,TGCGCCAGCAGCTTGGAGGGCAGGGACTATGGCTACACCTTC,CASSLEGRDYGYTF
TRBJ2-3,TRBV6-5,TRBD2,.,TGTGCCAGCAGTTACTCCGGGCGGGGGGGCACAGATACGCAGTATTTT,CASSYSGRGGTDTQYF
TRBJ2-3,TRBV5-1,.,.,TGCGCCAGCAGCTTGTCGGGGGGCCTAGCAGATACGCAGTATTTT,CASSLSGGLADTQYF
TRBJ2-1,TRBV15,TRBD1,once,TGTGCCACCAGCAGAGCCGGGACAGGCGAAAATGAGCAGTTCTTC,CATSRAGTGENEQFF
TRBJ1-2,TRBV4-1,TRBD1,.,TGCGCCAGCAGCCCACCGGGACAGTCTAACGGCTACACCTTC,CASSPPGQSNGYTF
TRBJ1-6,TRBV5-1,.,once,TGCGCCAGCAGCTTGGCAGGGCAGTCTAATTCACCCCTCCACTTT,CASSLAGQSNSPLHF
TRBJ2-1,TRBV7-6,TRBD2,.,TGTGCCAGCAGCTTAGACCTAGCGGGAGTCGGCCAGTTCTTC,CASSLDLAGVGQFF
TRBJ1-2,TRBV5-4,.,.,TGTGCCAGCAGCACGGATTTATCGGGGTATGGCTACACCTTC,CASSTDLSGYGYTF
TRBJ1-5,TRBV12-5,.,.,TGTGCTAGTGGTTTGGGAACAGGAGGGAGGCAGCCCCAGCATTTT,CASGLGTGGRQPQHF
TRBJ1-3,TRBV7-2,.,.,TGTGCCAGCAGCTTTGTAGGGGCTGGAAACACCATATATTTT,CASSFVGAGNTIYF
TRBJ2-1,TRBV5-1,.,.,TGCGCCAGCAGCTCCTCCGGGTCCTCCTACAATGAGCAGTTCTTC,CASSSSGSSYNEQFF
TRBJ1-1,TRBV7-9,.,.,TGTGCCAGCAGCTTTTTAGGGGGAGCGATGAACACTGAAGCTTTCTTT,CASSFLGGAMNTEAFF
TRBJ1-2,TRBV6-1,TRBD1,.,TGTGCCAGCACGAGGGGGCATGGAGCTAACTATGGCTACACCTTC,CASTRGHGANYGYTF
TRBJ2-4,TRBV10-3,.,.,TGTGCCATCAGTGAGTCAGGGGGAAAGGGGGAAAACAGTCAGTACTTC,CAISESGGKGENSQYF
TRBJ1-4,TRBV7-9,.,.,TGTGCCAGCAGCTCCGACAGTCGTGATGAAAAACTGTTTTTT,CASSSDSRDEKLFF
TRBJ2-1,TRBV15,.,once,TGTGCCACCAGCGCAATACAAGACAGTTTCGGGACTCCTATATACAATGAGCAGTTCTTC,CATSAIQDSFGTPIYNEQFF
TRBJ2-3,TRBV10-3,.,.,TGTGCCATCAGTTCACTTAAGGGGACTAGCACAGATACGCAGTATTTT,CAISSLKGTSTDTQYF
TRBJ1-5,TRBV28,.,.,TGTGCCAGCAGTTTACAGGGCCCGATTAATGAGCCCCAGCATTTT,CASSLQGPINEPQHF
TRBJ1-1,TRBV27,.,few,TGTGCCAGCAACTGGGGGGAGGAAGCTTTCTTT,CASNWGEEAFF
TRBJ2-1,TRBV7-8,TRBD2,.,TGTGCCAGCAGCTTAGCGGGAGGGACTTACAATGAGCAGTTCTTC,CASSLAGGTYNEQFF
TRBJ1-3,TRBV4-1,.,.,TGCGCCAGCAGCCAAGATCGATTTTTTAGTCGGGGGGCGACTGGAAACACCATATATTTT,CASSQDRFFSRGATGNTIYF
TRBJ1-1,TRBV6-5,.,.,TGTGCCAGCACGCGGGCGGGTCGCACTGAAGCTTTCTTT,CASTRAGRTEAFF
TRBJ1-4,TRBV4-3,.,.,TGCGCCAGCAGCCAAGATCCGTCGACTAATGAAAAACTGTTTTTT,CASSQDPSTNEKLFF
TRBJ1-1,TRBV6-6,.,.,TGTGCCAGCAGTAGGGACACCCGAAACACTGAAGCTTTCTTT,CASSRDTRNTEAFF
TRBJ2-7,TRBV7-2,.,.,TGTGCCAGCAGCTCCGGGACTTATAGCTCCTACGAGCAGTACTTC,CASSSGTYSSYEQYF
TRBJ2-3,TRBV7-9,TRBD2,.,TGTGCCAGCAGCTTATGGAGCGGGGGCCGCACAGATACGCAGTATTTT,CASSLWSGGRTDTQYF
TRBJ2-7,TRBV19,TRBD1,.,TGTGCCAGTAGTATCTGGACAGGTTCCTACGAGCAGTACTTC,CASSIWTGSYEQYF
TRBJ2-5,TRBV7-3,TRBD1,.,TGTGCCAGCAGCTTAGGGGACAGGGATTCAGAGACCCAGTACTTC,CASSLGDRDSETQYF
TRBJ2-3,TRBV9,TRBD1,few,TGTGCCAGCAGCGTGGGCCCCGGGACAGGGGGAGATACGCAGTATTTT,CASSVGPGTGGDTQYF
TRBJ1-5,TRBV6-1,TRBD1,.,TGTGCCAGCAGTGAGGGACAGGGAGGCCCTGGGCCCCAGCATTTT,CASSEGQGGPGPQHF
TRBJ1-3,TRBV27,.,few,TGTGCCAGCAGTCCCACACGTCAGTCGTTCACTAGCCCCTCTGGAAACACCATATATTTT,CASSPTRQSFTSPSGNTIYF
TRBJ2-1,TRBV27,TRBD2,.,TGTGCCAGCAGCCCCGGACTAGCGACTTACAATGAGCAGTTCTTC,CASSPGLATYNEQFF
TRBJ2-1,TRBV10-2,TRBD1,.,TGCGCCAGCAGGCTACGACAGGGCACATACAATGAGCAGTTCTTC,CASRLRQGTYNEQFF
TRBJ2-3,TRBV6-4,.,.,TGTGCCATCTCACCCATTGGCTTCGACACAGATACGCAGTATTTT,CAISPIGFDTDTQYF
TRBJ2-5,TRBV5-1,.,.,TGCGCCAGCAGCCAAAGGGTCCTTCAGGGGGAGACCCAGTACTTC,CASSQRVLQGETQYF
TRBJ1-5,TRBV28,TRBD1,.,TGTGCCAGCAGTTCCCTCGGGACAGTTGATCAGCCCCAGCATTTT,CASSSLGTVDQPQHF
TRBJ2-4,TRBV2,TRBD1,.,TGTGCCAGCAGTCTACAGGGGGCCAAAAACATTCAGTACTTC,CASSLQGAKNIQYF
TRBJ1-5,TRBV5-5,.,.,TGTGCCAGCAGCATACAGACACCCGATAGCAATCAGCCCCAGCATTTT,CASSIQTPDSNQPQHF
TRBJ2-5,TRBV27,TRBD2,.,TGTGCCAGCAGTCCGCGGGAGCGGTACCAAGAGACCCAGTACTTC,CASSPRERYQETQYF
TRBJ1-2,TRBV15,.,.,TGTGCCACCAGCAGGGGTGGGGCGCTCTATGGCTACACCTTC,CATSRGGALYGYTF
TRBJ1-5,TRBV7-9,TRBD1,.,TGTGCCAGCAGCTCAACGACAGGGTTTCAGCCCCAGCATTTT,CASSSTTGFQPQHF
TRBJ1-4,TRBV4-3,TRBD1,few,TGCGCCAGCAGCCGACAGGGGATAACTAATGAAAAACTGTTTTTT,CASSRQGITNEKLFF
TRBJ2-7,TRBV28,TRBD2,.,TGTGCCAGCAGACAGGGACTAGCGGGAGTAGGCGAGCAGTACTTC,CASRQGLAGVGEQYF
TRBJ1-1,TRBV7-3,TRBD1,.,TGTGCCAGCAGCTTAGCCCCCGGACAGGGAAACACTGAAGCTTTCTTT,CASSLAPGQGNTEAFF
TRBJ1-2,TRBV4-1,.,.,TGCGCCAGCAGCCAAGATAGGAGGGAGTACTATGGCTACACCTTC,CASSQDRREYYGYTF
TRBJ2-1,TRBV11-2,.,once,TGTGCCAGCAGCTCCCTAACGGGCTCCTACAATGAGCAGTTCTTC,CASSSLTGSYNEQFF
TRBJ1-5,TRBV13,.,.,TGTGCCAGCAGCTTAGGGGCAGGGAATCAGCCCCAGCATTTT,CASSLGAGNQPQHF
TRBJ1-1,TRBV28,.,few,TGTGCCAGCATCAGAAGCACTGAAGCTTTCTTT,CASIRSTEAFF
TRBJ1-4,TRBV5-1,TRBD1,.,TGCGCCAGCAGCCGAGGACAGGGGGAGACTAATGAAAAACTGTTTTTT,CASSRGQGETNEKLFF
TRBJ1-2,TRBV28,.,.,TGTGCCAGCAGTCCACGTGGGCTACTGACAGCCTTTAGCTATGGCTACACCTTC,CASSPRGLLTAFSYGYTF
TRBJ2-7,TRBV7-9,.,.,TGTGCCAGCAGCCCCATTGGGGCCAACGAGCAGTACTTC,CASSPIGANEQYF
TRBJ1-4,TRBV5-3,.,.,TGTGCCTCAAAAGGTAGGCAGCGTGGAGGTAACGAAAAACTGTTTTTT,CASKGRQRGGNEKLFF
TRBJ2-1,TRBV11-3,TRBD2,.,TGTGCCAGCAGCTTAGTTACTAGCGGGAGCAATGAGCAGTTCTTC,CASSLVTSGSNEQFF
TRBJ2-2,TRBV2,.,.,TGTGCCAGCAGTGGACATCCCCAAGGGGAGCTGTTTTTT,CASSGHPQGELFF